In its sample, the clone carrying this T cell receptor (beta chain) was seen once. Amplification used 60 Vbeta primers and 13 Jbeta primers. Sequencing used immunoSEQ multiplex PCR; TCRdb keeps in-frame clones, though not all of them. Of about 190,000 clones listed, 70% to 90% were seen once; the top ten hold approximately 0.31%. These data are taken from a study of cytomegalovirus exposure and HLA in healthy donors. The donors were healthy bone marrow donors. Sequencing used PBMCs. The TCR sequence derives from a woman in her twenties or thirties in good health and CMV-seronegative.

The CDR3 protein is CASSSGQGTEAFF. CDR3 DNA sequence: TGTGCCAGCAGCTCGGGACAGGGCACTGAAGCTTTCTTT. The chain joins TRBV7-3 to TRBJ1-1; 9 nucleotides match TRBD1. Trimming took 4 bases from V and 4 from J; bases not matched to a gene: 1. Looked up from germline, CDR1 is SGHTA and CDR2 is FQGTGA. The CDR3 is 13 amino acids.